These 18 T cell receptor beta chains were sequenced from one sample in a study of technical replicates of blood from several donors. Here immunoSEQ multiplex PCR was the method, and the copy in TCRdb shows in-frame clones only, minus some. The sample includes 78,000 or so clones, roughly 90% of them seen just once. Sequenced material: T cells isolated from PBMCs. The receptors were sampled from a human donor in good health.

This clone was counted a few times. The chain is built from TRBV4-1 and TRBJ1-1; no clear D gene. V was pared by 7 bases and J by 9 bases, with 15 bases between. Per the germline V gene, CDR1 is MGHRA and CDR2 is YSYEKL. There are 12 residues in the CDR3. DNA for the CDR3: TGCGCCAGCACTAACCCAGGTATTAAAGCTTTCTTT. This translates into CASTNPGIKAFF.

This clone has a single count. V usage is TRBV5-1 and J usage is TRBJ2-2; 11 positions agree with TRBD1. V shed 4 bases and J 7 bases; nucleotides not matched to a gene: 6. The CDR3 is 15 amino acids. CDR1 and CDR2 (germline): SGHRS, YFSETQ. The CDR3 coding sequence is TGCGCCAGCAGCCTCCGGACAGGGGGCAACGGGGAGCTGTTTTTT. It is translated as CASSLRTGGNGELFF.

This chain links TRBV6-6 with TRBJ1-3, with 10 bases lining up with TRBD1. The CDR3 totals 15 residues. Germline assignment: CDR1 MNHNY and CDR2 SVGAGI (reference sequence). With V trimmed by 7 bases and J by 4 bases, 7 bases remained unmatched. CDR3 nucleotides: TGTGCCAGCACCCAGACAGGGGGCCCCGGAAACACCATATATTTT. It is translated as CASTQTGGPGNTIYF.

J is TRBJ2-2 and V is TRBV19; the D gene is possibly TRBD2 (6 bases). There are 14 residues in the CDR3. The V end lost 4 bases, the J end lost 4 bases, and 10 bases lay between the germline ends. The germline gives CDR1 LNHDA, CDR2 SQIVND (reference sequence). The CDR3 reads CASSNQGLTGELFF. CDR3 DNA: TGTGCCAGTAGTAACCAGGGACTCACCGGGGAGCTGTTTTTT.

V and J are TRBV6-5 and TRBJ2-1, with TRBD2 matching 15 bases. The CDR3 totals 14 residues. Germline-derived CDR1 and CDR2 are MNHEY and SVGAGI. The junction had 8 bases not matched to a gene; V was cut back by 5 bases and J by 15 bases. In DNA, the CDR3 is TGTGCCAGCAGTGGACTAGCGGGAGGGCAATTGTGGTTCTTC. It codes for CASSGLAGGQLWFF.

V and J are TRBV4-1 and TRBJ2-3, with 12 bases fitting TRBD1. Germline V gene lookup returns CDR1 MGHRA and CDR2 YSYEKL. The trim removed 1 base at V and 0 bases at J, leaving 8 bases unmatched. The CDR3 runs 19 residues. This CDR3 reads CASSQGGTGGAYSTDTQYF. The DNA for the CDR3 is TGCGCCAGCAGCCAAGGAGGGACAGGGGGCGCTTATAGCACAGATACGCAGTATTTT.

V usage is TRBV19 and J usage is TRBJ1-1; 7 positions agree with TRBD1. Per the germline V gene, CDR1 is LNHDA and CDR2 is SQIVND (reference sequence). V gave up 5 bases and J gave up 8 bases; unmatched junction bases: 8. CDR3 size: 13 residues. The CDR3 region has the DNA TGTGCCAGTAGTCGACAGGGTCGGGGCGAAGCTTTCTTT. Translation gives CASSRQGRGEAFF.

This chain uses TRBV19 with TRBJ2-3; 11 bases map to TRBD2. The CDR3 loop spans 16 amino acids. The V and J ends lost 5 bases and 6 bases, in that order; junction bases with no gene match: 10. Germline assignment: CDR1 LNHDA and CDR2 SQIVND (reference sequence). CDR3: CASSPIAGGPVDTQYF. Written as DNA, the CDR3 is TGTGCCAGTAGTCCCATAGCGGGAGGGCCTGTGGATACGCAGTATTTT.

This clone was seen a single time. The CDR3 coding sequence is TGTGCCAGCAGCTTATGGCCGCTTGGTAGCGGGACTTCGGACTACGAGCAGTACTTC. It encodes CASSLWPLGSGTSDYEQYF. The V and J genes are TRBV7-3 and TRBJ2-7; 8 nucleotides line up with TRBD2. Looked up from germline, CDR1 is SGHTA and CDR2 is FQGTGA. V lost 2 bases, J lost 3 bases, and 18 bases stayed unmatched. The CDR3 contains 19 residues.

In this sample, this clone turned up a few times. CDR3 sequence reads: CASTGAGANTGELFF. CDR3 sequence (DNA): TGTGCCAGCACGGGAGCGGGGGCGAACACCGGGGAGCTGTTTTTT. The chain combines TRBV6-1 with TRBJ2-2; the match to TRBD2 covers 8 bases. The CDR3 totals 15 residues. The junction had 4 bases not matched to a gene; V was cut back by 7 bases and J by 0 bases. Per germline, CDR1 MNHNS and CDR2 SASEGT.

This chain joins TRBV19 and TRBJ2-3, with D maybe TRBD2 (6 bases). V was pared by 6 bases and J by 8 bases, with 18 bases between. CDR3 length equals 14 residues. The germline V gene has CDR1 LNHDA and CDR2 SQIVND (reference sequence). For the CDR3, the DNA is TGTGCCAGTAGGACGACAGCCCAGGAGGGTACGCAGTATTTT. Protein: CASRTTAQEGTQYF.

This rearrangement joins TRBV5-1 to TRBJ2-3, with TRBD1 matching over 8 bases. V shed 6 bases and J 0 bases; nucleotides not matched to a gene: 9. CDR3 length equals 16 residues. The germline V gene has CDR1 SGHRS and CDR2 YFSETQ. CDR3 sequence: CASTEWGQASTDTQYF. For the CDR3, the DNA is TGCGCCAGCACTGAGTGGGGACAGGCTAGCACAGATACGCAGTATTTT. Combining the CDR3 with reference TRBV5-1 and TRBJ2-3 gives the whole variable domain KAGVTQTPRYLIKTRGQQVTLSCSPISGHRSVSWYQQTPGQGLQFLFEYFSETQRNKGNFPGRFSGRQFSNSRSEMNVSTLELGDSALYLCASTEWGQASTDTQYFGPGTRLTVL.

The chain links TRBV9 to TRBJ1-4; D is unclear. Trimming took 4 bases from V and 6 from J, leaving 7 bases between them. Germline V lookup: CDR1 SGDLS, CDR2 YYNGEE. The CDR3 is made up of 12 amino acids. The CDR3 DNA reads TGTGCCAGCAGCCCAGATGATGAAAAACTGTTTTTT. This encodes CASSPDDEKLFF.

This clone was detected only once. The chain couples TRBV27 to TRBJ1-1, with TRBD1 matching over 9 bases. Germline lookup yields CDR1 MNHEY and CDR2 SMNVEV (reference sequence). The CDR3 is made up of 16 amino acids. J gave up 5 bases and V 7 bases, and 14 bases lay outside the gene matches. The CDR3 nucleotides read TGTGCCAGCAACCCCGGGACAGGGACGGGGCAAACTGAAGCTTTCTTT. It specifies CASNPGTGTGQTEAFF.

The chain recombines TRBV6-5 with TRBJ2-5, with 7 bases fitting TRBD1. With V trimmed by 4 bases and J by 0 bases, 5 bases remained unmatched. CDR3 length equals 15 residues. CDR1 is MNHEY and CDR2 is SVGAGI in the germline V gene. This CDR3 is CASSFWTGNQETQYF. The CDR3 DNA sequence: TGTGCCAGCAGTTTCTGGACAGGCAACCAAGAGACCCAGTACTTC.

The chain joins TRBV4-1 to TRBJ1-5; no firm D call. Looked up from germline, CDR1 is MGHRA and CDR2 is YSYEKL. The V end was cut by 1 base, the J end by 0 bases, with 7 bases between. This CDR3 comprises 15 residues. CDR3 in amino acids: CASSQVSYSNQPQHF. The CDR3 DNA sequence: TGCGCCAGCAGCCAAGTCAGTTATAGCAATCAGCCCCAGCATTTT.

This clone was found once. This sequence joins TRBV15 and TRBJ2-5; TRBD2 aligns across 10 bases. The CDR3 runs 17 residues. Germline trimming cut 1 base from V and 4 bases from J; bases unmatched to any gene: 9. Germline V gives CDR1 LNHNV, CDR2 YYDKDF (reference sequence). This CDR3 reads CATSRAKIAGGLETQYF. DNA for the CDR3: TGTGCCACCAGCAGAGCTAAGATAGCGGGAGGACTAGAGACCCAGTACTTC. The full variable domain, rest sourced from reference TRBV15 and TRBJ2-5, is DAMVIQNPRYQVTQFGKPVTLSCSQTLNHNVMYWYQQKSSQAPKLLFHYYDKDFNNEADTPDNFQSRRPNTSFCFLDIRSPGLGDTAMYLCATSRAKIAGGLETQYFGPGTRLLVL.

The table lists this clone with a few counts. The chain's CDR3 is CASRARNTEAFF. CDR3 in DNA: TGTGCCAGCAGGGCCCGGAACACTGAAGCTTTCTTT. This chain links TRBV5-4 with TRBJ1-1; the D is unclear. V shed 5 bases and J shed 1 base, with 6 bases lying between them. The germline V gene encodes CDR1 SGHNT and CDR2 YYREEE (reference sequence). The CDR3 runs to 12 residues.